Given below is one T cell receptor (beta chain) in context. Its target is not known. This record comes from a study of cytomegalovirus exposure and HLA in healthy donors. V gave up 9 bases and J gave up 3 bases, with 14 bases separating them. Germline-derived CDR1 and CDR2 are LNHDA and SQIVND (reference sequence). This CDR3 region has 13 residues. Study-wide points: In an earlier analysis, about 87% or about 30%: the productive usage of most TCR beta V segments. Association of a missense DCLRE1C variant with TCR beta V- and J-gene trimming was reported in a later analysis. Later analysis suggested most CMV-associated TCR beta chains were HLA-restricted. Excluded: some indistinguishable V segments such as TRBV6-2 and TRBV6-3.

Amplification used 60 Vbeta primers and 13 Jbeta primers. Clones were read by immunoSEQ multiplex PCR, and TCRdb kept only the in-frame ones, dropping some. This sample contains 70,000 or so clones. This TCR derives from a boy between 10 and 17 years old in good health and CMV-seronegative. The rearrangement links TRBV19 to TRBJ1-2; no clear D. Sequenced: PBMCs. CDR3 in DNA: TGTGCCAGCTCAGAGACTGAGGACTATGGCTACACCTTC. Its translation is CASSETEDYGYTF.